One sample yielded the 22 T cell receptor beta chains listed below, sequenced in a study of control samples from healthy donors and cancer patients. Profiled with immunoSEQ multiplex PCR; TCRdb holds only in-frame clones, not every one. Counted here are some 90,000 clones, roughly 89% occurring once; the ten biggest clones make up 7.6%. Sequencing was done on a sample of blood. The receptor set was obtained from a woman aged 55-69 years in good health.

The rearrangement links TRBV19 to TRBJ1-5; 7 nucleotides line up with TRBD1. The CDR3 covers 15 residues. The germline CDR1 and CDR2 sequences are LNHDA and SQIVND (reference sequence). With 4 bases clipped from V and 0 bases from J, the junction kept 3 bases outside the gene matches. CDR3 sequence reads: CASSTNRGSNQPQHF. The DNA of the CDR3 is TGTGCCAGTAGTACCAACAGGGGTAGCAATCAGCCCCAGCATTTT.

This clone was counted once. This rearrangement joins TRBV7-9 to TRBJ1-1; 9 positions match TRBD1. Trimming at V came to 3 bases and at J to 9 bases, leaving 2 bases not matched to a gene. Per germline, CDR1 SEHNR and CDR2 FQNEAQ (reference sequence). The CDR3 sequence is 12 residues long. The CDR3 region has the DNA TGTGCCAGCAGCTTGGGACAGGGTCAAGCTTTCTTT. This codes for CASSLGQGQAFF.

This clone was detected only a few times. Other DNA sequences in the same sample also yield this CDR3. The rearrangement links TRBV11-3 to TRBJ1-1, with D unresolved. Trimming stripped 0 bases from V and 3 bases from J, with 8 bases between. CDR3 length equals 14 residues. Germline V gene sequence: CDR1 SGHNT, CDR2 YENEEA. CDR3 DNA: TGTGCCAGCAGCTTAGAAGGTGTGGACACTGAAGCTTTCTTT. Translating gives CASSLEGVDTEAFF.

Remarks on this clone: One junction end does not reproduce the germline sequence, and a read error may be involved. The chain is built from TRBV5-1 and TRBJ1-2, with a tentative D call TRBD1 (5 bases). The CDR3 runs 15 residues. Germline CDR1 is SGHRS and CDR2 is YFSETQ. Here the CDR3 reads CASSLAGTANYGYAF. The CDR3 coding sequence is TGCGCCAGCAGCTTGGCGGGGACTGCTAACTATGGCTACGCCTTC.

The chain joins TRBV28 to TRBJ1-5; D unclear. The length of the CDR3 is 14 residues. Germline V CDR1 and CDR2: MDHEN, SYDVKM. V was trimmed by 7 bases and J by 2 bases, leaving 12 bases between them. CDR3 loop: CASTPSGGNQPQHF. For the CDR3, the DNA is TGTGCCAGCACCCCAAGTGGAGGCAATCAGCCCCAGCATTTT.

This CDR3 is CAIRPGLAGGTDTQYF. CDR3 nucleotide sequence: TGTGCCATCAGACCGGGACTAGCGGGGGGCACAGATACGCAGTATTTT. The chain employs TRBV10-3 and TRBJ2-3, with 14 positions matching TRBD2. Germline lookup yields CDR1 ENHRY and CDR2 SYGVKD. V lost 6 bases to trimming and J lost 1 base; unmatched junction nucleotides: 3. CDR3 length: 16 residues.

The chain employs TRBV29-1 and TRBJ2-3; a weak D match, TRBD2 (6 bases). The V gene lost 1 base and the J gene lost 4 bases, with 12 bases spanning the gap. This CDR3 is 14 amino acids long. The germline gives CDR1 SQVTM, CDR2 ANQGSEA. CDR3 DNA: TGCAGCGTTGAAGGGACTATAGACTCAGATACGCAGTATTTT. As protein: CSVEGTIDSDTQYF.

The chain uses TRBV14 and TRBJ2-7; tentative D call: TRBD2 (6 bases). V was trimmed by 1 base and J by 9 bases, leaving 13 bases between them. Looked up from germline, CDR1 is SGHDN and CDR2 is FVKESK. CDR3 length: 13 residues. The CDR3 reads CASSQAGERRQYF. The DNA of the CDR3 is TGTGCCAGCAGCCAAGCGGGGGAACGGCGGCAGTACTTC.

This clone has just a few counts. This chain links TRBV4-1 with TRBJ2-7; 10 bases fit TRBD2. Trimming removed 4 bases from V and 4 bases from J; junction bases left unmatched: 4. The CDR3 runs to 14 residues. The germline V gene encodes CDR1 MGHRA and CDR2 YSYEKL. This CDR3 is CASSRGLAAYEQYF. The CDR3 bases are TGCGCCAGCAGCCGAGGACTAGCGGCGTACGAGCAGTACTTC.

V gene TRBV7-2 combines with J gene TRBJ2-5; a weak D match, TRBD1 (5 bases). V was clipped by 5 bases and J by 5 bases, with 15 bases between them. This CDR3 contains 14 residues. From germline, CDR1 is SGHTA and CDR2 FQGNSA. The CDR3 is CASSLRQSLETQYF. The CDR3 nucleotides are TGTGCCAGCAGCCTTAGACAGAGCCTCGAGACCCAGTACTTC.

The CDR3 protein is CASRFTANTGELFF. In DNA, the CDR3 is TGTGCCAGTAGATTCACAGCGAACACCGGGGAGCTGTTTTTT. The V call is TRBV19, the J call TRBJ2-2; D gene unclear. The CDR3 has 14 amino acids. The ends were cut back, 6 bases at V and 0 bases at J, with 8 bases in the middle. The germline CDR1 and CDR2 sequences are LNHDA and SQIVND (reference sequence).

The chain joins TRBV28 to TRBJ1-5, with D perhaps TRBD1 (5 bases). Trimming left V 5 bases short and J 1 base short, with 9 bases between. CDR3 length: 14 amino acids. CDR1 and CDR2 (germline): MDHEN, SYDVKM. CDR3 nucleotides: TGTGCCAGCAGTGGGGGTCACAGCAATCAGCCCCAGCATTTT. The encoded protein is CASSGGHSNQPQHF.

This chain joins TRBV5-1 and TRBJ1-4; D gene ambiguous. This CDR3 region has 15 residues. In germline, CDR1 is SGHRS, CDR2 YFSETQ. Trimming cost V 4 bases and J 4 bases, with 14 bases left between them. This chain's CDR3 is CASSPSPGDNEKLFF. CDR3 DNA sequence: TGCGCCAGCAGCCCATCCCCCGGGGATAATGAAAAACTGTTTTTT.

This clone came up once. The V and J genes are TRBV28 and TRBJ1-2, with 7 nucleotides matching TRBD1. Germline V gene data show CDR1 as MDHEN and CDR2 as SYDVKM. CDR3 length equals 13 residues. V was clipped by 8 bases and J by 4 bases; unmatched bases: 7. This CDR3 is CASRGDSFYGYTF. The CDR3 DNA follows: TGTGCCAGCCGGGGGGACAGTTTCTATGGCTACACCTTC.

This clone was counted once. The V and J genes are TRBV6-2 or TRBV6-3 and TRBJ2-5; TRBD1 is a possible D gene (5 bases). CDR3 length: 15 amino acids. Looked up from germline, CDR1 is MNHEY and CDR2 is SVGEGT. V was shortened by 2 bases and J by 5 bases, with 15 bases between the two germline ends. CDR3 residues: CASSYRVAGAETQYF. CDR3 nucleotide sequence: TGTGCCAGCAGTTACAGGGTGGCTGGGGCGGAGACCCAGTACTTC.

The chain employs TRBV18 and TRBJ2-1; D call uncertain. Germline assignment: CDR1 KGHSH and CDR2 LQKENI. The CDR3 has 13 residues. V lost 3 bases and J lost 7, with 10 bases in between. In nucleotides, the CDR3 is TGTGCCAGCTCACCTAACACATGGAATGAGCAGTTCTTC. This sequence encodes CASSPNTWNEQFF.

CDR3 bases: TGTGCCAGCAGCCAAGAAGGTACGGACGAGCAGTACTTC. The encoded protein is CASSQEGTDEQYF. J is TRBJ2-7 and V is TRBV4-2; D is ambiguous. The length of the CDR3 is 13 residues. Looked up from germline, CDR1 is LGHNA and CDR2 is YNFKEQ. V was trimmed by 0 bases and J by 5 bases, leaving 8 bases between them.

The CDR3 region has the DNA TGTGCCAGCAGCGAAGCGGATGGGTCCGGTGGGGAGACCCAGTACTTC. Its translation: CASSEADGSGGETQYF. The rearrangement joins TRBV4-2 to TRBJ2-5; TRBD2 is a possible D gene (5 bases). There are 16 residues in the CDR3. Per the germline V gene, CDR1 is LGHNA and CDR2 is YNFKEQ. Trimming cost V 5 bases and J 5 bases, with 21 bases left between them.

The J gene is TRBJ1-2, the V gene TRBV28, with D possibly being TRBD1 (6 bases). The V end was cut by 1 base, the J end by 0 bases, with 24 bases between. Germline V gene sequence: CDR1 MDHEN, CDR2 SYDVKM. The CDR3 runs 20 residues. This chain's CDR3 is CASSLLRKAGTLNPNYGYTF. CDR3 DNA: TGTGCCAGCAGTTTATTGCGGAAAGCCGGGACACTTAATCCTAACTATGGCTACACCTTC.

The gene calls are TRBV7-9 and TRBJ1-2, with a tentative D call TRBD1 (6 bases). CDR1 is SEHNR and CDR2 is FQNEAQ in the germline V gene (reference sequence). V was pared by 5 bases and J by 1 base, with 14 bases between. The CDR3 has 15 residues. This CDR3 is CASSTGADFNYGYTF. The CDR3 bases are TGTGCCAGCAGCACGGGGGCAGATTTTAACTATGGCTACACCTTC.

This chain uses TRBV19 with TRBJ1-4; D gene uncertain. Trimming removed 11 bases at V and 9 bases at J, with 19 bases between. The CDR3 totals 13 residues. Per the germline V gene, CDR1 is LNHDA and CDR2 is SQIVND (reference sequence). The CDR3 region is CAGSRSMGKKLFF. The DNA for the CDR3 is TGTGCCGGAAGTCGGTCGATGGGGAAAAAACTGTTTTTT.

The rearrangement joins TRBV7-9 to TRBJ2-1; 10 bases line up with TRBD1. V was clipped by 4 bases and J by 4 bases; unmatched bases: 4. The CDR3 has 15 residues. The germline V gene has CDR1 SEHNR and CDR2 FQNEAQ (reference sequence). CDR3 in amino acids: CASSYGQGGYNEQFF. CDR3 nucleotides: TGTGCCAGCAGCTATGGACAGGGGGGTTACAATGAGCAGTTCTTC.